Presented here are 20 T cell receptor beta chains from one specimen sequenced in a study of shared clonotypes between healthy human individuals. Naive-designated CD8 cells lacked CD45RO, were positively enriched for CCR7, and omitted terminally differentiated effector memory CD45RA+ cells. Libraries were prepared by immunoSEQ multiplex PCR; TCRdb keeps only in-frame clonotypes and omits some of them. The sample lists some 2.1 million clones, around 93% occurring once. The sequencing input was naive CD8+ T cells from PBMCs. The origin of the receptors is a man younger than 35 in good health. Some clones in this sample may be carry-over from other donors' samples.

The V and J genes are TRBV28 and TRBJ1-2; the D gene is possibly TRBD1 (6 bases). Trimming took off 6 bases at V and 3 bases at J, with 17 bases between the two ends. This CDR3 comprises 15 residues. Per germline, CDR1 MDHEN and CDR2 SYDVKM. CDR3 sequence reads: CASSPRGAWDYGYTF. The CDR3 bases are TGTGCCAGCAGCCCACGGGGGGCTTGGGACTATGGCTACACCTTC.

V usage is TRBV10-2 and J usage is TRBJ1-3; D gene ambiguous. There are 13 residues in the CDR3. Trimming left V 7 bases short and J 4 bases short, with 11 bases between. The germline gives CDR1 WSHSY, CDR2 SAAADI. The DNA for the CDR3 is TGCGCCAGCATGGCCCGGGGAGGAAACACCATATATTTT. It yields the protein CASMARGGNTIYF.

This clone was recorded only once. The V call is TRBV19, the J call TRBJ2-1; D is uncertain. CDR1 is LNHDA and CDR2 is SQIVND in the germline V gene (reference sequence). The CDR3 runs to 15 residues. The V gene lost 2 bases and the J gene lost 1 base, with 9 bases spanning the gap. The CDR3 DNA is TGTGCCAGTAGTATATACATCGGGTCCTACAATGAGCAGTTCTTC. Translating gives CASSIYIGSYNEQFF.

The V and J genes are TRBV6-1 and TRBJ2-2; tentative D call: TRBD1 (5 bases). V was trimmed by 3 bases and J by 4 bases, leaving 12 bases between them. Germline lookup yields CDR1 MNHNS and CDR2 SASEGT. The CDR3 runs to 15 residues. CDR3 sequence reads: CASSDYTGPTGELFF. The DNA of the CDR3 is TGTGCCAGCAGTGATTATACAGGACCCACCGGGGAGCTGTTTTTT.

Notes on this clone: Other DNA variants within this sample encode the same CDR3. The DNA of the CDR3 is TGTGCCAGCAGCCAGGGCGGGGGCTACACCTTC. Its protein is CASSQGGGYTF. V gene TRBV14 combines with J gene TRBJ1-2, with D unclear. Trimming pared 3 bases from V and 8 bases from J, leaving 7 bases between. The CDR3 spans 11 residues. Germline V CDR1 and CDR2: SGHDN, FVKESK.

The chain carries TRBV28 and TRBJ1-4; D is unresolved. This CDR3 comprises 14 residues. Trimming removed 2 bases at V and 8 bases at J, with 12 bases between. CDR1 is MDHEN and CDR2 is SYDVKM in the germline V gene. CDR3: CASSLVRSWEKLFF. The DNA for the CDR3 is TGTGCCAGCAGTTTAGTCAGGTCTTGGGAAAAACTGTTTTTT.

This clone was counted once. The CDR3 protein is CASRRGRDSLYEQYF. For the CDR3, the DNA is TGTGCCAGCAGACGGGGCCGGGACTCCCTCTACGAGCAGTACTTC. The chain employs TRBV6-5 and TRBJ2-7, with D perhaps TRBD2 (6 bases). Germline CDR1 and CDR2: MNHEY and SVGAGI. This CDR3 spans 15 amino acids. V was cut by 6 bases and J by 3 bases, with 18 bases left in between.

The count of this clone is one. The sample has other DNA sequences that encode this CDR3 too. V gene TRBV4-1 combines with J gene TRBJ2-1; TRBD2 matches 9 bases. The length of the CDR3 is 16 residues. Germline lookup yields CDR1 MGHRA and CDR2 YSYEKL. V shed 1 base, J shed 4 bases, and the junction held 5 bases outside the gene matches. The CDR3 nucleotides read TGCGCCAGCAGCCAAGTTCGGCGGGAGGGTTACAATGAGCAGTTCTTC. Amino acid sequence: CASSQVRREGYNEQFF.

The rearrangement links TRBV5-1 to TRBJ1-2; D remains ambiguous. The CDR3 is 11 amino acids. V was trimmed by 6 bases and J by 5 bases, leaving 8 bases between them. Germline V gene data show CDR1 as SGHRS and CDR2 as YFSETQ. The chain's CDR3 is CASTDGYGYTF. Written as DNA, the CDR3 is TGCGCCAGCACGGACGGGTATGGCTACACCTTC.

V gene TRBV4-2 combines with J gene TRBJ2-7; D call uncertain. Trimming pared 2 bases from V and 3 bases from J, leaving 8 bases between. This CDR3 has 13 amino acids. CDR1 is LGHNA, CDR2 YNFKEQ, per germline. The CDR3 spells CASSQYKNYEQYF. As DNA, the CDR3 is TGTGCCAGCAGCCAATACAAAAACTACGAGCAGTACTTC.

V is TRBV10-2 and J is TRBJ2-7; D gene uncertain. Trimming stripped 3 bases from V and 0 bases from J, with 9 bases between. Germline CDR1 WSHSY, CDR2 SAAADI. There are 14 residues in the CDR3. The CDR3 reads CASSDQESSYEQYF. CDR3 DNA sequence: TGCGCCAGCAGTGACCAGGAGAGCTCCTACGAGCAGTACTTC.

The rearrangement uses TRBV5-6 and TRBJ2-1, with D maybe TRBD2 (6 bases). The CDR3 totals 14 residues. Germline V gene lookup returns CDR1 SGHDT and CDR2 YYEEEE. V lost 6 bases and J 2 bases, leaving 12 bases between the germline ends. CDR3 nucleotide sequence: TGTGCCAGCACGGCGCGGGAACCCTACAATGAGCAGTTCTTC. Translated, it gives CASTAREPYNEQFF.

Concerning this clone itself: Distinct nucleotide sequences in the sample also encode this CDR3. The chain has TRBV27 and TRBJ2-7; 10 bases match TRBD1. V trimming: 2 bases; J trimming: 5 bases; junction bases outside the gene matches: 9. This CDR3 spans 16 amino acids. Germline loops: CDR1 MNHEY, CDR2 SMNVEV (reference sequence). CDR3 nucleotides: TGTGCCAGCAGTTTAAGCCCCGGGACAGGGGTCCACGAGCAGTACTTC. Its translation is CASSLSPGTGVHEQYF.

The chain couples TRBV11-2 to TRBJ2-7; no definite D call. Trimming left V 5 bases short and J 4 bases short, with 12 bases between. Germline CDR1 and CDR2: SGHAT and FQNNGV. The CDR3 spans 13 residues. This CDR3 reads CASSPSSPYEQYF. The CDR3 DNA reads TGTGCCAGCAGCCCTTCTTCCCCGTACGAGCAGTACTTC.

This chain connects TRBV7-9 to TRBJ2-1, with 9 bases identical to TRBD2. The CDR3 has 15 residues. The germline gives CDR1 SEHNR, CDR2 FQNEAQ (reference sequence). The ends lost 4 bases at V and 6 bases at J; junction bases unmatched: 7. The CDR3 protein is CASSSSEREANEQFF. The CDR3 bases are TGTGCCAGCAGCTCCTCGGAGCGGGAGGCCAATGAGCAGTTCTTC. Full variable domain (rest looked up from reference TRBV7-9 and TRBJ2-1): DTGVSQNPRHKITKRGQNVTFRCDPISEHNRLYWYRQTLGQGPEFLTYFQNEAQLEKSRLLSDRFSAERPKGSFSTLEIQRTEQGDSAMYLCASSSSEREANEQFFGPGTRLTVL.

This sequence joins TRBV4-1 and TRBJ2-3; 13 bases align to TRBD2. CDR3 length: 19 amino acids. V shed 5 bases, J shed 7 bases, and the junction held 18 bases outside the gene matches. Per the germline V gene, CDR1 is MGHRA and CDR2 is YSYEKL. CDR3 amino acids: CASSNRGLAGSGHKNTQYF. The CDR3 nucleotides read TGCGCCAGCAGCAACCGGGGACTAGCGGGATCTGGCCACAAAAATACGCAGTATTTT.

The rearrangement joins TRBV11-2 to TRBJ2-7; 7 bases are a match to TRBD2. The CDR3 totals 15 residues. Germline V lookup: CDR1 SGHAT, CDR2 FQNNGV. The V segment lost 4 bases and the J segment 3 bases; nucleotides outside the gene matches: 9. Here the CDR3 reads CASSSTVGGSYEQYF. As DNA, the CDR3 is TGTGCCAGCAGCTCCACCGTGGGCGGGAGCTACGAGCAGTACTTC.

This clone came up a few times. The chain recombines TRBV19 with TRBJ1-1; D is unresolved. CDR1 LNHDA and CDR2 SQIVND come from the germline V gene (reference sequence). Trimming removed 3 bases at V and 5 bases at J, with 10 bases between. CDR3 length equals 13 residues. In DNA form, the CDR3 reads TGTGCCAGTAGTATGGAGGGCTGGACTGAAGCTTTCTTT. Protein sequence: CASSMEGWTEAFF.

The genes are TRBV7-2 and TRBJ2-1, with TRBD2 matching over 7 bases. Germline CDR1 and CDR2: SGHTA and FQGNSA. The J segment lost 0 bases and the V segment lost 5 bases, leaving 1 base of the junction unmatched. The CDR3 runs 14 residues. The CDR3 loop is CASSQRDSYNEQFF. The CDR3 DNA sequence: TGTGCCAGCAGCCAGCGGGACTCCTACAATGAGCAGTTCTTC. Looking up the rest from reference TRBV7-2 and TRBJ2-1 gives the full variable domain: GAGVSQSPSNKVTEKGKDVELRCDPISGHTALYWYRQSLGQGLEFLIYFQGNSAPDKSGLPSDRFSAERTGGSVSTLTIQRTQQEDSAVYLCASSQRDSYNEQFFGPGTRLTVL.

The chain is built from TRBV4-2 and TRBJ2-2; 9 bases line up with TRBD1. V shed 3 bases and J 5 bases; nucleotides not matched to a gene: 1. Germline V CDR1 and CDR2: LGHNA, YNFKEQ. The CDR3 runs to 14 residues. In DNA, the CDR3 is TGTGCCAGCAGCCAGGGACAGGGTACCGGGGAGCTGTTTTTT. This encodes CASSQGQGTGELFF.